The 5 T cell receptor beta chains presented below share a single source sample, sequenced in a study of cytomegalovirus exposure and HLA in healthy donors. Researchers ran the PCR with 60 Vbeta and 13 Jbeta primers. The protocol was immunoSEQ multiplex PCR, while the TCRdb copy is restricted to in-frame clones and leaves out a portion. The data show 150,000 or so clones, around 80% seen once. The sequencing sample was made of PBMCs. Every receptor here comes from a middle-aged woman in good health and CMV-seronegative.

This clone was observed a single time. This chain connects TRBV2 to TRBJ1-5, with D unclear. The length of the CDR3 is 15 residues. Trimming stripped 1 base from V and 5 bases from J, with 12 bases between. Germline CDR1 and CDR2: SNHLY and FYNNEI. CDR3 in amino acids: CASSEGPGKDQPQHF. The CDR3 DNA is TGTGCCAGCAGTGAAGGGCCAGGAAAGGATCAGCCCCAGCATTTT.

This clone was picked up one time. The chain couples TRBV9 to TRBJ2-3, with 9 bases fitting TRBD1. The CDR3 loop spans 13 amino acids. Germline trimming cut 3 bases from V and 7 bases from J; bases unmatched to any gene: 3. Germline assignment: CDR1 SGDLS and CDR2 YYNGEE. The CDR3 sequence is CASSGTGVHTQYF. CDR3 nucleotide sequence: TGTGCCAGCAGCGGGACAGGGGTTCATACGCAGTATTTT.

The rearrangement links TRBV28 to TRBJ1-5; maybe TRBD1 (6 bases). Germline CDR1 and CDR2: MDHEN and SYDVKM. The CDR3 totals 15 residues. V was pared by 3 bases and J by 4 bases, with 13 bases between. DNA for the CDR3: TGTGCCAGCAGTTTCTCGACAGGTCATAATCAGCCCCAGCATTTT. It specifies CASSFSTGHNQPQHF. Full variable domain (outside the CDR3, taken from reference TRBV28 and TRBJ1-5): DVKVTQSSRYLVKRTGEKVFLECVQDMDHENMFWYRQDPGLGLRLIYFSYDVKMKEKGDIPEGYSVSREKKERFSLILESASTNQTSMYLCASSFSTGHNQPQHFGDGTRLSIL.

J is TRBJ2-3 and V is TRBV19; no reliable D call. This CDR3 region has 14 residues. V lost 2 bases and J lost 5, with 11 bases in between. Germline CDR1 is LNHDA and CDR2 is SQIVND (reference sequence). In nucleotides, the CDR3 is TGTGCCAGTAGTATAAAGGTTTCAGGAGATACGCAGTATTTT. Residues: CASSIKVSGDTQYF.

The V gene is TRBV19, the J gene TRBJ2-5; TRBD2 is a possible D gene (5 bases). The germline V gene has CDR1 LNHDA and CDR2 SQIVND (reference sequence). V was trimmed by 4 bases and J by 1 base, leaving 13 bases between them. This CDR3 contains 15 residues. The CDR3 sequence: CASSRIKGAQETQYF. The DNA for the CDR3 is TGTGCCAGTAGTAGGATTAAGGGAGCCCAAGAGACCCAGTACTTC.